The rows below give T cell receptor beta chains drawn from one sample of a study of T cell responses to AZD1222 COVID-19 vaccine. Generated by immunoSEQ multiplex PCR, the TCRdb table keeps only in-frame clones and is missing some. The data show 120,000 to 150,000 clones, about 91% seen once. Sequenced material: peripheral blood, taken on day 0 of MenACWY control vaccination. These receptors were taken from an adult in good health. Both conserved end residues are part of each CDR3. A D gene is named only where the DNA matches it firmly. Clone size is stated in some rows and not others, as once, few, many or a class when expanded.

D gene,CDR3 length,clone size,V gene,J gene,CDR3 protein,CDR3 DNA
NA,12,NA,TRBV11-1,TRBJ2-7,CASSLNSYEQYF,TGTGCCAGCAGCCTCAACTCCTACGAGCAGTACTTC
TRBD2,13,NA,TRBV3-1/TRBV3-2,TRBJ2-7,CASSQAAGREQYF,TGTGCCAGCAGCCAAGCTGCCGGGAGGGAGCAGTACTTC
NA,12,NA,TRBV12-3/TRBV12-4,TRBJ1-2,CASSQGNYGYTF,TGTGCCAGCAGCCAGGGTAACTATGGCTACACCTTC
NA,13,NA,TRBV7-8,TRBJ1-4,CASSTVPYEKLFF,TGTGCCAGCAGCACTGTTCCTTACGAAAAACTGTTTTTT
NA,14,NA,TRBV19,TRBJ1-1,CASSIDLSGLEAFF,TGTGCCAGTAGTATAGATCTCTCCGGACTTGAAGCTTTCTTT
TRBD1,14,NA,TRBV5-1,TRBJ1-2,CASSFGTGAYGYTF,TGCGCCAGCAGCTTCGGGACAGGAGCCTATGGCTACACCTTC
NA,15,few,TRBV28,TRBJ2-4,CASSIGQLAKNIQYF,TGTGCCAGCAGTATTGGACAGCTAGCCAAAAACATTCAGTACTTC
NA,14,NA,TRBV11-3,TRBJ2-7,CASVRGTHSYEQYF,TGTGCCAGCGTTCGGGGGACACACTCCTACGAGCAGTACTTC
TRBD1,14,NA,TRBV4-3,TRBJ1-1,CASSTGQGGTEAFF,TGCGCCAGCAGCACGGGACAGGGGGGAACTGAAGCTTTCTTT
NA,14,NA,TRBV7-2,TRBJ1-1,CASSLSGVMTEAFF,TGTGCCAGCAGCTTATCAGGGGTGATGACTGAAGCTTTCTTT